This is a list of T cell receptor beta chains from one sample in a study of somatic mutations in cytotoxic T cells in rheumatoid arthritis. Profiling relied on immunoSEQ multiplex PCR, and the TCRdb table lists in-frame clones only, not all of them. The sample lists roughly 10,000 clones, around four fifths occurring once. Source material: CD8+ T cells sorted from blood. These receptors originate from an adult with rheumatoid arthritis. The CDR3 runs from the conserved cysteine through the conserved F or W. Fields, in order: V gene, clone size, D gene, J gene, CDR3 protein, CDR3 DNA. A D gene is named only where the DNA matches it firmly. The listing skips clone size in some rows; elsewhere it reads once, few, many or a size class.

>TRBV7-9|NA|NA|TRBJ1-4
CASSFSGTLGEKLFF
TGTGCCAGCAGCTTTTCCGGCACCCTGGGGGAAAAACTGTTTTTT
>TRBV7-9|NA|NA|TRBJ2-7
CASSPDTSEQYF
TGTGCCAGCAGCCCCGATACCTCCGAGCAGTACTTC
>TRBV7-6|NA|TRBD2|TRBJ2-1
CASSGEAGVGNEQFF
TGTGCCAGCTCCGGGGAGGCGGGGGTGGGAAATGAGCAGTTCTTC
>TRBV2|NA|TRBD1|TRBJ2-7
CASMGDRDIEQYF
TGTGCCAGCATGGGGGACAGGGATATCGAGCAGTACTTC
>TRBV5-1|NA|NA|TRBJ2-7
CASSFFYTGRTDSYEQYF
TGCGCCAGCAGCTTCTTTTACACTGGGCGGACCGACTCCTACGAGCAGTACTTC
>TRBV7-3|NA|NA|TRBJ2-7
CASSLIYRFTYEQYF
TGTGCCAGCAGCTTAATTTACAGATTTACCTACGAGCAGTACTTC
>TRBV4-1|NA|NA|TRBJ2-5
CASSQRTTKQVTQYF
TGCGCCAGCAGCCAACGTACTACTAAGCAAGTGACCCAGTACTTC
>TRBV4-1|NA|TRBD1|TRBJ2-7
CASSQDGLDRGFYEQYF
TGCGCCAGCAGCCAAGATGGTCTGGACAGGGGGTTTTACGAGCAGTACTTC
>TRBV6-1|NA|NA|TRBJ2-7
CASSELPGARYF
TGTGCCAGCAGTGAACTGCCCGGCGCCCGGTACTTC
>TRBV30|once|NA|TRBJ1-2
CAVDGSAYGYTF
TGTGCCGTAGACGGGTCGGCGTATGGCTACACCTTC
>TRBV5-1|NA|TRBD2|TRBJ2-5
CASSLAGYRMGQETQYF
TGCGCCAGCAGCTTAGCGGGGTACCGAATGGGACAAGAGACCCAGTACTTC
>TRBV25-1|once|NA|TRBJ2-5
CASSEAGKEETQYF
TGTGCCAGCAGTGAAGCAGGGAAGGAAGAGACCCAGTACTTC
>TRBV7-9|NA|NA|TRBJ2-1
CASSLEGGGAGEEQFF
TGTGCCAGCAGCTTAGAGGGGGGTGGCGCGGGGGAGGAGCAGTTCTTC
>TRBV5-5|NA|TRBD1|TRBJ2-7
CASSLAGTGGSYEQYF
TGTGCCAGCAGCTTGGCCGGGACAGGGGGCTCCTACGAGCAGTACTTC
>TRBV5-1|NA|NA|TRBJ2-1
CASSFVPHRDGRSYNEQFF
TGCGCCAGCAGCTTTGTACCCCACAGGGATGGGCGCTCCTACAATGAGCAGTTCTTC
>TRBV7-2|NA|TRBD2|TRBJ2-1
CASSTLAGGFPNEQFF
TGTGCCAGTAGCACCTTAGCGGGAGGGTTTCCCAATGAGCAGTTCTTC
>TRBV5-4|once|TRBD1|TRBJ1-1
CASSSTGVHTEAFF
TGTGCCAGCAGCTCGACAGGGGTTCATACTGAAGCTTTCTTT
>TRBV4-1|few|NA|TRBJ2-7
CASSLPSEYRIREQYF
TGCGCCAGCAGCCTTCCTTCAGAGTACAGAATTCGCGAGCAGTACTTC
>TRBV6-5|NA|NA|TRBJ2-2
CASTRTTTGELFF
TGTGCCAGCACCCGCACGACAACCGGGGAGCTGTTTTTT
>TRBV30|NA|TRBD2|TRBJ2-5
CAWSDVRTSGWETQYF
TGTGCCTGGAGCGACGTTCGGACTAGCGGGTGGGAGACCCAGTACTTC
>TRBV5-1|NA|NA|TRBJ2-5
CASSLDGRMTQYF
TGCGCCAGCAGCCTGGACGGCCGGATGACCCAGTACTTC
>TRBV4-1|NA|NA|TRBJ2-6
CASSQDPGPFFLTF
TGCGCCAGCAGCCAAGATCCGGGCCCTTTTTTCCTGACTTTC
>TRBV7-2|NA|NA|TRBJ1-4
CASSPWDTGSTNEKLFF
TGTGCCAGCAGCCCCTGGGACACCGGCTCAACTAATGAAAAACTGTTTTTT
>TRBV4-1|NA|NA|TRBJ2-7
CASSQGTNALYEQYF
TGCGCCAGCAGCCAAGGGACTAACGCACTCTACGAGCAGTACTTC
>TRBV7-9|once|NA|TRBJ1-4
CASSPQGGEKLFF
TGTGCCAGCAGCCCACAGGGCGGGGAAAAACTGTTTTTT
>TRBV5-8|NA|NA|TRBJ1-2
CASSLWLYGYTF
TGTGCCAGCAGCTTGTGGCTCTATGGCTACACCTTC
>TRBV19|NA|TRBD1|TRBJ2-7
CASKMGQGDYEQYF
TGTGCCAGTAAGATGGGTCAGGGGGACTACGAGCAGTACTTC
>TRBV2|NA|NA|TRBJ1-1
CASSGLKGEGTEAFF
TGTGCCAGCAGCGGTCTCAAGGGGGAGGGCACTGAAGCTTTCTTT
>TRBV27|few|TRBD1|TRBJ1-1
CASSLTGVTRTEAFF
TGTGCCAGCAGTTTAACAGGGGTTACCAGAACTGAAGCTTTCTTT
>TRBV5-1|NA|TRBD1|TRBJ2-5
CASSLRQGQWETQYF
TGCGCCAGCAGCCTGAGACAGGGCCAGTGGGAGACCCAGTACTTC
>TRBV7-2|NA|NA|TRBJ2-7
CASSFRSSPYEQYF
TGTGCCAGCAGCTTTAGGTCCAGCCCGTACGAGCAGTACTTC
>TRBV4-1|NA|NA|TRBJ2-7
CASSQLTRTDSYEQYF
TGCGCCAGCAGCCAACTTACCAGGACAGACTCCTACGAGCAGTACTTC
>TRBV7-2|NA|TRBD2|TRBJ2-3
CASSQRIAGGPDTQYF
TGTGCCAGCAGCCAGAGGATAGCGGGAGGGCCGGATACGCAGTATTTT
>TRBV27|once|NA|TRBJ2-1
CASSFGSAVYNEQFF
TGTGCCAGCAGTTTTGGTAGCGCAGTATACAATGAGCAGTTCTTC
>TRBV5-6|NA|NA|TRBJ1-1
CASSDAQPPARSTEAFF
TGTGCCAGCAGTGATGCTCAACCGCCAGCAAGGAGCACTGAAGCTTTCTTT
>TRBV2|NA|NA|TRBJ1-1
CASSQGNRAAFF
TGTGCCAGCAGTCAGGGTAACAGGGCCGCTTTCTTT
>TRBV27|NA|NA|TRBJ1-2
CASTELAGAGANYGYTF
TGTGCCAGCACCGAACTCGCGGGGGCTGGGGCTAACTATGGCTACACCTTC
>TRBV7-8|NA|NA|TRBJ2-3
CASSLDGTDTQYF
TGTGCCAGCAGCTTAGATGGCACAGATACGCAGTATTTT
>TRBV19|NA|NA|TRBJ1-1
CASRQGGEAFF
TGTGCCAGTAGACAGGGCGGTGAAGCTTTCTTT
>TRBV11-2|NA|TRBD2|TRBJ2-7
CASSRSAGGLREQYF
TGTGCCAGCAGTAGATCAGCGGGAGGCCTACGGGAGCAGTACTTC
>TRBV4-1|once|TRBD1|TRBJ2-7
CASSLSGGQYEQYF
TGCGCCAGCAGCCTATCAGGGGGCCAGTACGAGCAGTACTTC
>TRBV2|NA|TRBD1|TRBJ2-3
CASKSRTGVTDTQYF
TGTGCCAGCAAATCTCGGACAGGGGTAACAGATACGCAGTATTTT
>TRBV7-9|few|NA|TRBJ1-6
CASSPETNSPLHF
TGTGCCAGCAGCCCCGAGACCAATTCACCCCTCCACTTT
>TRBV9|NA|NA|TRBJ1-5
CASSGGLGNQPQHF
TGTGCCAGCAGCGGGGGGTTGGGCAATCAGCCCCAGCATTTT
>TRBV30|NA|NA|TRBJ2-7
CAWWAGVLSDEQYF
TGTGCCTGGTGGGCAGGCGTGCTTTCTGACGAGCAGTACTTC
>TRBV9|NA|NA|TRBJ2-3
CASSAPRLPDTQYF
TGTGCCAGCAGCGCCCCGCGATTACCAGATACGCAGTATTTT
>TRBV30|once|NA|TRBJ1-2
CAWSRTYGNYGYTF
TGTGCCTGGAGTCGAACTTACGGTAACTATGGCTACACCTTC
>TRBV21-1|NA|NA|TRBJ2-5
CASSRGQQETQYF
TGTGCCAGCAGCAGGGGCCAGCAAGAGACCCAGTACTTC